This T cell receptor (beta chain) was recovered during a study of cytomegalovirus exposure and HLA in healthy donors. V lost 3 bases and J 3 bases, leaving 11 bases between the germline ends. CDR1 and CDR2 (germline): MNHNS, SASEGT. The length of the CDR3 is 14 residues. In the PCR, 60 Vbeta and 13 Jbeta primers were used. Generated by immunoSEQ multiplex PCR, the TCRdb table keeps only in-frame clones and is missing some. This table holds 89,000 or so clones, 75% to 85% found once. The source of this sequence is a man between 18 and 29 years old in good health and CMV-seropositive. Sequences were obtained from PBMCs. The chain has TRBV6-1 and TRBJ2-5; tentatively, D is TRBD1 (5 bases). CDR3 DNA: TGTGCCAGCAGTGAGGGCCCGGACAAAGAGACCCAGTACTTC. Protein: CASSEGPDKETQYF.